This T cell receptor (beta chain) was retrieved from a study of blood T cell repertoires in COVID-19. Those enrolled in Seattle joined during active infection and were followed longitudinally afterward. This clone was seen more than once but under ten times. Method: immunoSEQ multiplex PCR; TCRdb's copy keeps in-frame clones and lacks some. The sample has roughly 230,000 clones; around 91% are singletons. The specimen was peripheral blood. This receptor was obtained from a woman aged 55-70 years with COVID-19, enrolled during active disease.

CDR3 loop: CASSQGTANSPLHF. The CDR3 region has the DNA TGTGCCAGCAGCCAAGGGACAGCTAATTCACCCCTCCACTTT. V usage is TRBV14 and J usage is TRBJ1-6, with D possibly matching TRBD1 (6 bases). CDR1 SGHDN and CDR2 FVKESK come from the germline V gene. Trimming cost V 1 base and J 6 bases, with 7 bases left between them. This CDR3 has 14 amino acids.